The rows below give T cell receptor beta chains drawn from one sample of a study of T cell responses to AZD1222 COVID-19 vaccine. Generated by immunoSEQ multiplex PCR, the TCRdb table keeps only in-frame clones and is missing some. The sample records approximately 120,000 clones, about 89% being singletons. This sample comprised peripheral blood, obtained on day 0 of AZD1222 vaccination. These receptors were collected from an adult in good health. The CDR3 runs from the conserved cysteine through the conserved F or W. D genes are given only for firm matches. The listing skips clone size in some rows; elsewhere it reads once, few, many or a size class.

d_gene	abundance	v_gene	j_gene	CDR3aa	CDR3nt
TRBD1	.	TRBV10-2	TRBJ1-1	CASIGRTGDRTEAFF	TGCGCCAGCATTGGGAGGACAGGGGACCGCACTGAAGCTTTCTTT
TRBD1	.	TRBV29-1	TRBJ2-3	CSVAGTGGRADTQYF	TGCAGCGTTGCAGGGACAGGGGGTCGGGCAGATACGCAATATTTT
.	.	TRBV6-5	TRBJ1-5	CASSYGGFGNQPQHF	TGTGCCAGCAGTTACGGGGGATTCGGCAATCAGCCCCAGCATTTT
.	.	TRBV7-8	TRBJ1-1	CASSLASLTGSTEAFF	TGTGCCAGCAGCTTAGCCTCCCTAACAGGAAGTACTGAAGCTTTCTTT
TRBD1	.	TRBV7-9	TRBJ1-3	CASSNLKRGTGYENTIYF	TGTGCCAGCAGCAATTTAAAACGTGGGACAGGGTACGAAAACACCATATATTTT
.	.	TRBV4-2	TRBJ2-5	CASSRGFETQYF	TGTGCCAGCAGCAGGGGTTTTGAGACCCAGTACTTC
.	.	TRBV29-1	TRBJ2-3	CSVGSPGTDTQYF	TGCAGCGTTGGCTCACCAGGCACAGATACGCAGTATTTT
TRBD1	.	TRBV12-3/TRBV12-4	TRBJ1-2	CASTLGDSYGYTF	TGTGCCAGCACCCTAGGGGACAGCTATGGCTACACCTTC
.	.	TRBV7-2	TRBJ2-3	CASSLARVSTDTQYF	TGTGCCAGCAGCTTAGCCCGGGTTAGCACAGATACGCAGTATTTT
.	.	TRBV6-6	TRBJ1-1	CASSAQGEAFF	TGTGCCAGCAGCGCCCAAGGGGAAGCTTTCTTT
TRBD2	.	TRBV7-6	TRBJ2-3	CASSFRTSDADTQYF	TGTGCCAGCAGCTTTAGGACTAGCGATGCAGATACGCAGTATTTT
TRBD2	.	TRBV19	TRBJ2-7	CASSSGVYEQYF	TGTGCCAGTTCTAGCGGGGTCTACGAGCAGTACTTC
TRBD1	.	TRBV27	TRBJ1-6	CASSLRGHSPLHF	TGTGCCAGCAGTCTGAGGGGGCATTCACCCCTCCACTTT
TRBD2	.	TRBV29-1	TRBJ2-5	CSVDGTSYETQYF	TGCAGCGTTGATGGGACTAGCTACGAGACCCAGTACTTC
.	.	TRBV6-5	TRBJ1-1	CASIMGPSTEAFF	TGTGCCAGCATAATGGGGCCGAGCACTGAAGCTTTCTTT
.	.	TRBV18	TRBJ1-5	CASSPRGAGGNQPQHF	TGTGCCAGCTCACCACGAGGGGCCGGAGGCAATCAGCCCCAGCATTTT
.	.	TRBV7-6	TRBJ2-1	CASSFLAPPYNEQFF	TGTGCCAGCAGCTTCCTAGCGCCCCCTTACAATGAGCAGTTCTTC
TRBD2	.	TRBV6-5	TRBJ2-1	CASRRAGGEYNEQFF	TGTGCCAGCAGACGAGCGGGAGGGGAATACAATGAGCAGTTCTTC
TRBD2	.	TRBV7-9	TRBJ2-1	CASRSSTQRGRSEQFF	TGTGCCAGCCGATCTTCCACCCAGCGGGGGCGGAGTGAGCAGTTCTTC
.	.	TRBV12-5	TRBJ1-1	CASGPFPGGQNTEAFF	TGTGCTAGTGGTCCATTCCCGGGGGGGCAGAACACTGAAGCTTTCTTT
.	.	TRBV2	TRBJ1-4	CASSAQGRGTATNEKLFF	TGTGCCAGCAGTGCCCAGGGACGGGGGACTGCAACTAATGAAAAACTGTTTTTT
.	.	TRBV25-1	TRBJ2-6	CAVQSSGANVLTF	TGTGCCGTGCAGTCCTCTGGGGCCAACGTCCTGACTTTC
.	.	TRBV24-1	TRBJ2-7	CATRPERPGEQYF	TGTGCCACCCGTCCAGAACGCCCCGGGGAGCAGTACTTC
.	.	TRBV7-9	TRBJ1-1	CASSLLDLLFGTEAFF	TGTGCCAGCAGCTTATTGGATCTCCTCTTCGGGACTGAAGCTTTCTTT
TRBD1	.	TRBV3-1/TRBV3-2	TRBJ2-7	CASSQPQGAPYEQYF	TGTGCCAGCAGCCAACCACAGGGGGCCCCCTACGAGCAGTACTTC
.	.	TRBV30	TRBJ2-7	CAWSHSYEQYF	TGTGCCTGGAGTCATTCCTACGAGCAGTACTTC
.	.	TRBV24-1	TRBJ2-1	CATSDPSGANGEQFF	TGTGCCACCAGTGATCCCTCAGGGGCTAATGGTGAGCAGTTCTTC
TRBD1	.	TRBV11-1	TRBJ2-5	CASRHRDRGEETQYF	TGTGCCAGCAGACACCGGGACAGGGGAGAAGAGACCCAGTACTTC
TRBD1	.	TRBV23-1	TRBJ1-2	CASSQPTGRYGYTF	TGCGCCAGCAGTCAGCCGACAGGGCGGTATGGCTACACCTTC
.	.	TRBV7-8	TRBJ1-1	CASSQEAEAFF	TGTGCCAGCAGCCAGGAGGCTGAAGCTTTCTTT
.	.	TRBV6-1	TRBJ1-4	CASSEATEKLFF	TGTGCCAGCAGTGAAGCGACCGAAAAACTGTTTTTT
.	few	TRBV21-1	TRBJ2-1	CASSKAPHNEQFF	TGTGCCAGCAGCAAAGCTCCCCACAATGAGCAGTTCTTC
.	.	TRBV2	TRBJ1-4	CASSAGSTNEKLFF	TGTGCCAGCAGTGCTGGTTCAACTAATGAAAAACTGTTTTTT
TRBD1	once	TRBV24-1	TRBJ2-3	CATSDPTGGKTDTQYF	TGTGCCACCAGTGATCCGACAGGGGGCAAGACAGATACGCAGTATTTT
.	.	TRBV10-3	TRBJ2-2	CAISGINTGELFF	TGTGCCATCAGTGGCATAAACACCGGGGAGCTGTTTTTT
TRBD1	.	TRBV7-2	TRBJ1-2	CASSLYTGDNGYGYTF	TGTGCCAGCAGCTTATACACAGGGGACAACGGCTATGGCTACACCTTC
.	.	TRBV28	TRBJ2-3	CASSSGTDTQYF	TGTGCCAGCAGTTCCGGGACAGATACGCAGTATTTT
.	few	TRBV2	TRBJ1-1	CASTYAVRAFF	TGTGCCAGTACTTACGCGGTAAGAGCTTTCTTT
TRBD1	.	TRBV19	TRBJ2-2	CASSMRTGAYTGELFF	TGTGCCAGTAGTATGCGGACAGGGGCGTACACCGGGGAGCTGTTTTTT
.	.	TRBV10-3	TRBJ1-2	CAISGDSWLDGYTF	TGTGCCATCAGTGGGGACTCCTGGCTTGATGGCTACACCTTC
TRBD1	once	TRBV19	TRBJ1-5	CASSTDRGYSNQPQHF	TGTGCCAGTAGTACGGACAGGGGGTATAGCAATCAGCCCCAGCATTTT
TRBD2	.	TRBV18	TRBJ2-7	CASSPGRYEQYF	TGTGCCAGCTCACCCGGGAGGTACGAGCAGTACTTC
.	.	TRBV6-4	TRBJ1-1	CASSKRAGTEAFF	TGTGCCAGCAGTAAAAGGGCAGGCACTGAAGCTTTCTTT
.	.	TRBV4-2	TRBJ1-2	CASSQAEGTGLHTF	TGTGCCAGCAGCCAAGCGGAGGGGACGGGGCTCCACACCTTC
.	.	TRBV30	TRBJ2-7	CAGSQASYTYEQYF	TGTGCTGGGTCCCAGGCTAGCTACACATACGAGCAGTACTTC
TRBD1	.	TRBV10-1	TRBJ2-5	CASSDGTAQETQYF	TGCGCCAGCAGTGACGGGACAGCGCAAGAGACCCAGTACTTC
TRBD1	.	TRBV5-6	TRBJ1-6	CASKTGPSYNSPLHF	TGTGCCAGCAAGACAGGGCCATCCTATAATTCACCCCTCCACTTT
TRBD1	.	TRBV7-8	TRBJ2-1	CASSLAPGTVYNEQFF	TGTGCCAGCAGCTTAGCGCCCGGGACAGTCTACAATGAGCAGTTCTTC
.	.	TRBV5-4	TRBJ1-2	CASSLAASTRGYTF	TGTGCCAGCAGCTTGGCCGCGTCGACTAGAGGCTACACCTTC
.	.	TRBV6-2/TRBV6-3	TRBJ2-5	CASTPFWGPTSETQYF	TGTGCCAGCACCCCTTTTTGGGGACCCACTTCCGAGACCCAGTACTTC
TRBD2	.	TRBV5-1	TRBJ2-1	CASSLGLAEYNEQFF	TGCGCCAGCAGCTTGGGACTAGCCGAATACAATGAGCAGTTCTTC